This TCR beta chain was obtained from a study of T cell responses to AZD1222 COVID-19 vaccine. Study-wide results and limits: Clonal diversity was possibly underestimated, and the donors were mostly white British, with more females.

Produced via immunoSEQ multiplex PCR; TCRdb's table is partial and in-frame only. The repertoire includes more than 95,000 clones, roughly 90% of them detected once, and 4.2% sits in the top ten. With respect to this clone: Its target is not known.

The sample in question was peripheral blood, obtained on day 0 of AZD1222 vaccination. The clonotype was recovered from an adult in good health.

Here the CDR3 reads CASSDVNKPGQQLMNTEAFF. CDR3 nucleotide sequence: TGTGCCAGCAGTGACGTAAACAAACCGGGACAGCAGTTAATGAACACTGAAGCTTTCTTT. V gene TRBV6-1 combines with J gene TRBJ1-1; 7 positions match TRBD1. With 3 bases clipped from V and 0 bases from J, the junction kept 19 bases outside the gene matches. Germline values: CDR1 MNHNS, CDR2 SASEGT. The CDR3 consists of 20 residues.